The 8 T cell receptor beta chains reported below all come from one sample, sequenced in a study of cytomegalovirus exposure and HLA in healthy donors (dated by TCRdb to about 2017). Receptor amplification or capture employed the immunoSEQ multiplex PCR assay. For the multiplex PCR, a mixture combining 60 forward primers for TCR Vbeta segments and 13 reverse primers for TCR Jbeta segments was used. As stored in TCRdb, this immuneACCESS dataset retains in-frame rearrangements with V and J assigned. A fraction of the clones does not appear; measured against another copy, unresolved V genes explain less than half of the discrepancy, and the remainder lacks a known reason. The sample includes about 83,000 clones, with about 69% observed a single time. Of the sample, 4% to 5% falls within the top ten clones. Sequences were obtained from PBMCs. All receptors come from a man aged 55 to 70 in good health and CMV-seronegative.

This clone was detected only once. The rearrangement joins TRBV7-9 to TRBJ2-4; D remains unclear. V was pared by 3 bases and J by 0 bases, with 12 bases between. The CDR3 runs 16 residues. CDR1 and CDR2 (germline): SEHNR, FQNEAQ (reference sequence). CDR3 nucleotides: TGTGCCAGCAGCTTCGTGCAGGATATAGCCAAAAACATTCAGTACTTC. Its protein is CASSFVQDIAKNIQYF.

The chain uses TRBV4-2 and TRBJ1-5, with 8 bases that match TRBD1. This CDR3 is built from 21 residues. The germline V gene has CDR1 LGHNA and CDR2 YNFKEQ. V dropped 0 bases and J dropped 6; count of bases not matched to a gene: 22. The CDR3 reads CASSQDPTRTGNGSPGQPQHF. CDR3 in DNA: TGTGCCAGCAGCCAAGACCCCACCCGGACAGGGAATGGTTCACCTGGTCAGCCCCAGCATTTT.

A few counts support this clone. The chain couples TRBV27 to TRBJ1-6; D gene ambiguous. Deletions cut 7 bases from V and 6 bases from J, with 19 bases between. CDR3 length: 16 residues. Germline lookup yields CDR1 MNHEY and CDR2 SMNVEV (reference sequence). For the CDR3, the DNA is TGTGCCAGCAACCTTGGGCAACCTGCACCTAATTCACCCCTCCACTTT. Its translation is CASNLGQPAPNSPLHF.

This chain uses TRBV10-1 with TRBJ2-5; 9 nucleotides agree with TRBD2. Germline values: CDR1 WNHNN, CDR2 SYGVQD (reference sequence). The J segment lost 5 bases and the V segment lost 5 bases, leaving 12 bases of the junction unmatched. The CDR3 is 16 residues long. The DNA for the CDR3 is TGCGCCAGCAGTATCGACTCGCGGGGGGGGCGCGAGACCCAGTACTTC. Its protein is CASSIDSRGGRETQYF.

This sequence joins TRBV11-2 and TRBJ1-6; tentative D call: TRBD1 (5 bases). Germline V gene sequence: CDR1 SGHAT, CDR2 FQNNGV. This CDR3 is built from 17 residues. V lost 5 bases and J 5 bases, leaving 19 bases between the germline ends. The CDR3 DNA is TGTGCCAGCAGCCCACCGGTCGCGGGACGTGATAATTCACCCCTCCACTTT. This gives the protein CASSPPVAGRDNSPLHF.

The rearrangement joins TRBV6-5 to TRBJ2-3, with 15 bases matching TRBD2. The CDR3 consists of 16 residues. Germline V gene lookup returns CDR1 MNHEY and CDR2 SVGAGI. With 2 bases clipped from V and 8 bases from J, the junction kept 5 bases outside the gene matches. As DNA, the CDR3 is TGTGCCAGCAGTTACACCCGGACTAGCGGGGGGGGTACGCAGTATTTT. Amino acid sequence: CASSYTRTSGGGTQYF.

The chain employs TRBV5-6 and TRBJ2-5; TRBD2 is a possible D gene (5 bases). Germline V gives CDR1 SGHDT, CDR2 YYEEEE. The germline V and J ends were trimmed by 4 bases and 3 bases, with 16 bases remaining between them. The CDR3 has 15 residues. CDR3: CASSLIRGDEETQYF. In DNA, the CDR3 is TGTGCCAGCAGCCTAATCCGGGGAGATGAAGAGACCCAGTACTTC. Full variable domain (remainder filled in from reference TRBV5-6 and TRBJ2-5): DAGVTQSPTHLIKTRGQQVTLRCSPKSGHDTVSWYQQALGQGPQFIFQYYEEEERQRGNFPDRFSGHQFPNYSSELNVNALLLGDSALYLCASSLIRGDEETQYFGPGTRLLVL.

This chain uses TRBV19 with TRBJ2-5; 9 bases are shared with TRBD1. The DNA matches TRBJ2-7 better at its end, which makes the J call doubtful. This CDR3 has 16 residues. Looked up from germline, CDR1 is LNHDA and CDR2 is SQIVND (reference sequence). The CDR3 loop is CASSRAGTGRPYEQYF. The CDR3 nucleotides are TGTGCCAGTAGTAGAGCCGGGACAGGGAGGCCCTACGAGCAGTACTTC.